This passage covers 20 T cell receptor beta chains from one sample sequenced in a study of T-cell memory formation after mild COVID-19 (dated by TCRdb to 2020 to 2023). The receptor library was made with 5' RACE. Sequencing used an Illumina NovaSeq 6000. TCRdb reworked the public reads: Q25 trimming with fastp, MiXCR clone assembly, productive beta chains retained. Here each entry gathers all rows of one CDR3 protein and keeps the most common genes and DNA. Within this sample are about 120,000 distinct CDR3 sequences, with about 20% of them counted one time only. About 42% of the sample belongs to the ten largest clones. The specimen was PBMCs or a T cell subset sorted from them (not recorded which). These receptors were collected from a man younger than 35 who had mild COVID-19 (a few samples of this study predate the infection). The sample titles of this study are shuffled in the database, so cell type and time point are left out; the donor was told from shared clones.

In this sample, this clonotype turned up a few times. This chain links TRBV4-1 with TRBJ2-3; the D call may be TRBD1 or TRBD2 (5 bases each). Germline CDR1 reads MGHRA; CDR2 reads YSYEKL. This CDR3 spans 15 amino acids. V lost 3 bases to trimming and J lost 0 bases, with 10 bases between them. CDR3: CASSQGPGSTDTQYF. The DNA for the CDR3 is TGCGCCAGCAGCCAGGGGCCGGGGAGCACAGATACGCAGTATTTT.

The rearrangement links TRBV5-1 to TRBJ1-1; 8 nucleotides match TRBD1. V shed 2 bases and J 0 bases; nucleotides not matched to a gene: 3. CDR1 SGHRS and CDR2 YFSETQ come from the germline V gene. This CDR3 is built from 15 residues. DNA for the CDR3: TGCGCCAGCAGCTTCGGACAGGGTTTGAACACTGAAGCTTTCTTT. Residues: CASSFGQGLNTEAFF.

The chain joins TRBV25-1 to TRBJ2-3; 13 nucleotides match TRBD2. The V segment lost 6 bases and the J segment 1 base; nucleotides outside the gene matches: 10. Looked up from germline, CDR1 is MGHDK and CDR2 is SYGVNS. The CDR3 spans 18 residues. The CDR3 DNA reads as TGTGCCAGCAGACAGGGACTAGCGGGGATTCGGGGCACAGATACGCAGTATTTT. Translated: CASRQGLAGIRGTDTQYF.

The rearrangement joins TRBV20-1 to TRBJ1-2; D gene ambiguous. This CDR3 is 16 amino acids long. Deletions cut 0 bases from V and 1 base from J, with 15 bases between. CDR1 and CDR2 from the germline V gene are DFQATT and SNEGSKA (reference sequence). CDR3 protein: CSARDRSQVYNYGYTF. The CDR3 DNA is TGCAGTGCTAGAGATCGGAGTCAGGTCTATAACTATGGCTACACCTTC.

Turning to this clonotype: The DNA is left out, because the CDR3 cannot be placed on it with certainty; the CDR3 is given as TCRdb lists it. The CDR3 here is CASSYRWGPGTTYNEQIF. The chain recombines TRBV6-5 with TRBJ2-1; no check of the table's D call, TRBD2, against the DNA was made. CDR1 is MNHEY, CDR2 SVGAGI, per germline. The length of the CDR3 is 18 amino acids, counting both ends.

This clonotype was observed a handful of times. The V gene is TRBV20-1, the J gene TRBJ2-7; 10 positions agree with TRBD2. The CDR3 has 13 residues. V lost 6 bases, J lost 4 bases, and 6 bases stayed unmatched. The V gene's germline CDR1 is DFQATT and CDR2 SNEGSKA (reference sequence). CDR3 sequence: CSALAGGRYEQYF. CDR3 nucleotides: TGCAGTGCCTTAGCGGGGGGCAGGTACGAGCAGTACTTC.

This chain uses TRBV4-1 with TRBJ1-1; D possibly corresponds to TRBD1 (6 bases). The germline CDR1 and CDR2 sequences are MGHRA and YSYEKL. V dropped 7 bases and J dropped 1 base, with 16 bases sitting between them. The CDR3 is made up of 15 amino acids. The CDR3 region is CASTLEWTANTEAFF. CDR3 sequence (DNA): TGCGCCAGCACCTTGGAGTGGACAGCGAACACTGAAGCTTTCTTT.

The chain combines TRBV4-1 with TRBJ2-5, with 12 positions matching TRBD1. The length of the CDR3 is 17 residues. V gave up 4 bases and J gave up 4 bases; unmatched junction bases: 10. The V gene's germline CDR1 is MGHRA and CDR2 YSYEKL. CDR3 sequence (DNA): TGCGCCAGCAGCCTGAGACTCGGGACAGGGGGCATAGAGACCCAGTACTTC. Translated, it gives CASSLRLGTGGIETQYF.

This clonotype was picked up a small number of times. CDR3 coding DNA: TGTGCCAGCAGTTACTCAGGGATCGGCTACACCTTC. Amino acid sequence: CASSYSGIGYTF. This chain connects TRBV6-5 to TRBJ1-2; D call uncertain. The V and J ends lost 0 bases and 8 bases respectively, with 7 bases between them. This CDR3 is built from 12 residues. CDR1 and CDR2 from the germline V gene are MNHEY and SVGAGI.

This clonotype has just a few counts. The rearrangement links TRBV11-2 to TRBJ2-2, with a possible D match to TRBD1 (5 bases). There are 11 residues in the CDR3. Trimming removed 5 bases from V and 13 bases from J, with 11 bases in between. Per germline, CDR1 SGHAT and CDR2 FQNNGV. In DNA form, the CDR3 reads TGTGCCAGCAGCCGTTCAGGGTGGCTGTTTTTT. Its protein is CASSRSGWLFF. Full variable domain (remainder filled in from reference TRBV11-2 and TRBJ2-2): EAGVAQSPRYKIIEKRQSVAFWCNPISGHATLYWYQQILGQGPKLLIQFQNNGVVDDSQLPKDRFSAERLKGVDSTLKIQPAKLEDSAVYLCASSRSGWLFFGEGSRLTVL.

The chain carries TRBV4-1 and TRBJ2-1; D remains unclear. The CDR3 contains 13 residues. Germline-derived CDR1 and CDR2 are MGHRA and YSYEKL. V lost 8 bases and J 0 bases, leaving 8 bases between the germline ends. This CDR3 reads CASAKSSYNEQFF. For the CDR3, the DNA is TGCGCCAGCGCGAAGAGCTCCTACAATGAGCAGTTCTTC.

This clonotype was found many times. This chain uses TRBV6-5 with TRBJ1-5; possible D gene TRBD1, 6 bases. The CDR3 covers 14 residues. V gave up 6 bases and J gave up 6 bases, with 15 bases separating them. Germline CDR1 and CDR2: MNHEY and SVGAGI. CDR3 protein: CASSVQGLGQPQHF. The CDR3 DNA sequence: TGTGCCAGCAGCGTACAGGGATTGGGTCAGCCCCAGCATTTT.

This chain joins TRBV7-2 and TRBJ2-7; D possibly corresponds to TRBD1 (5 bases). CDR1 and CDR2 (germline): SGHTA, FQGNSA. V dropped 2 bases and J dropped 2 bases, with 10 bases sitting between them. The CDR3 loop spans 14 amino acids. CDR3 DNA sequence: TGTGCCAGCAGCTTATGGGGCAGTACCTACGAGCAGTACTTC. It specifies CASSLWGSTYEQYF.

V usage is TRBV7-6 and J usage is TRBJ2-1; D is ambiguous. Germline CDR1 SGHVS, CDR2 FNYEAQ. Between the trimmed V and J ends, which lost 5 bases and 10 bases, there was a span of 12 bases. This CDR3 spans 12 amino acids. The CDR3 DNA sequence: TGTGCCAGCAGCCTTCTTACAAGGGAGCAGTTCTTC. Its protein product is CASSLLTREQFF.

This chain connects TRBV5-1 to TRBJ1-2; 8 bases are a match to TRBD1. The CDR3 totals 15 residues. Germline CDR1 SGHRS, CDR2 YFSETQ. J lost 2 bases, V lost 2 bases, and 5 bases had no gene match. The CDR3 protein is CASSLTRQGNYGYTF. DNA of the CDR3: TGCGCCAGCAGCTTAACGAGACAGGGGAACTATGGCTACACCTTC.

This clonotype was detected a few times. The chain recombines TRBV11-3 with TRBJ2-5, with D perhaps being TRBD1 or TRBD2 (6 bases each). The CDR3 covers 14 residues. Trimming shortened V by 2 bases and J by 5 bases, and 12 bases separated the two germline ends. Germline V gene sequence: CDR1 SGHNT, CDR2 YENEEA. CDR3 sequence reads: CASSLRGERETQYF. The CDR3 DNA sequence: TGTGCCAGCAGCTTAAGGGGGGAGCGGGAGACCCAGTACTTC.

The chain carries TRBV12-3 or TRBV12-4 and TRBJ2-3, with 13 bases fitting TRBD2. Trimming at V came to 8 bases and at J to 6 bases, leaving 8 bases not matched to a gene. The CDR3 has 15 amino acids. In DNA form, the CDR3 reads TGTGCCAGCGGAACCGGGACTAGCGGGGCGGATACGCAGTATTTT. Residues: CASGTGTSGADTQYF.

This clonotype was counted many times. This rearrangement joins TRBV29-1 to TRBJ2-4; TRBD2 might be the D (7 bases). This CDR3 has 14 amino acids. Germline V lookup: CDR1 SQVTM, CDR2 ANQGSEA. Trimming pared 0 bases from V and 6 bases from J, leaving 12 bases between. The CDR3, as DNA: TGCAGCGTTGAAGATCTGGGAGGGGGAAACATTCAGTACTTC. Translating it yields CSVEDLGGGNIQYF.

CDR3 residues: CASSTAPGGTYEQYF. The CDR3 coding sequence is TGTGCCAGTAGTACAGCCCCCGGAGGCACCTACGAGCAGTACTTC. V and J are TRBV19 and TRBJ2-7, with D tentatively TRBD2 (5 bases). Germline CDR1 is LNHDA and CDR2 is SQIVND (reference sequence). Trimming shortened V by 4 bases and J by 2 bases, and 15 bases separated the two germline ends. This CDR3 comprises 15 residues.

The V call is TRBV29-1, the J call TRBJ1-1; D call uncertain. Germline assignment: CDR1 SQVTM and CDR2 ANQGSEA. Trimming cost V 7 bases and J 11 bases, with 11 bases left between them. This CDR3 is 9 amino acids long. CDR3 sequence: CSATWMAFF. CDR3 DNA: TGCAGCGCTACCTGGATGGCTTTCTTT.